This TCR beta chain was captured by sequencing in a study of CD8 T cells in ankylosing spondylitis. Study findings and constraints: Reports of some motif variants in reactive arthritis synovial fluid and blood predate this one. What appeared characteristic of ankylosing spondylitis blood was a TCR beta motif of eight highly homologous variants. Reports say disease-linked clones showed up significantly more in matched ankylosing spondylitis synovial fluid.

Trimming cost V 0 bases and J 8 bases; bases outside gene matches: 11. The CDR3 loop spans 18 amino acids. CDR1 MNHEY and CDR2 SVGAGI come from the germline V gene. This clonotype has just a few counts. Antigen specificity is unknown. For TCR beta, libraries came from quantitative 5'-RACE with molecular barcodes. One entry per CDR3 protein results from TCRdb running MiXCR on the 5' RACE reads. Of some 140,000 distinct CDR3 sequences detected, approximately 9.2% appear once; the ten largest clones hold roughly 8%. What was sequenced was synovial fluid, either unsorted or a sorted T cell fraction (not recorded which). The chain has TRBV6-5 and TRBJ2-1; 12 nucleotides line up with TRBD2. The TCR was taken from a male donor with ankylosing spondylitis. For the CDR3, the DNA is TGTGCCAGCAGTTACTCTCTACTAGCGGGGGGCCGTTCGGATGAGCAGTTCTTC. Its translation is CASSYSLLAGGRSDEQFF.